This entry concerns a single TCR beta chain. What it binds is unknown. Full-length variable regions came from constant-region reverse primers plus semi-nested Nested Universal Primer A PCR. In TCRdb, the 5' RACE reads were re-called with MiXCR into one record per CDR3 protein. The data show some 11,000 distinct CDR3 sequences, 25% to 30% seen once. Study-wide findings and caveats: Whole repertoires were not studied in the larger cohort, only one V-J beta rearrangement. Greatest tumor Treg TCR overlap was with tumor naive CD4+ cells. The TCR gene usage of tumor memory CD4+ T cells clustered together with blood and lymph node memory CD4+ cells and with lymph node naive CD4+ cells.

The V end lost 4 bases, the J end lost 4 bases, and 13 bases lay between the germline ends. CDR3 length: 14 amino acids. Germline lookup yields CDR1 MNHEY and CDR2 SMNVEV (reference sequence). The sorted Tregs were CD4+CD25+CD127-/low cells. The receptor was derived from a female donor with breast cancer. Sequenced sample: Tregs sorted from a lymph node. The chain links TRBV27 to TRBJ1-2; no definite D call. In DNA, the CDR3 is TGTGCCAGCAGTTCCCTCGAGAACACCTATGGCTACACCTTC. Protein: CASSSLENTYGYTF.